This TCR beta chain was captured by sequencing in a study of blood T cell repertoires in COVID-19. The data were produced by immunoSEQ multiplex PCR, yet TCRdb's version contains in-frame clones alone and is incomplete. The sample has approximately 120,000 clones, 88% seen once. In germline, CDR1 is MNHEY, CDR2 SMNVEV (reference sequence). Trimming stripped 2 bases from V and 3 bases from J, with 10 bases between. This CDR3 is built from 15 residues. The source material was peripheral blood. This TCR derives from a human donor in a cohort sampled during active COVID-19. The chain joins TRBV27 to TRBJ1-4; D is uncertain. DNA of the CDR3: TGTGCCAGCAGTTTAATGAGCCGGGCTAATGAAAAACTGTTTTTT. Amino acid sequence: CASSLMSRANEKLFF. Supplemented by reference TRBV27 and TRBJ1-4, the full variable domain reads EAQVTQNPRYLITVTGKKLTVTCSQNMNHEYMSWYRQDPGLGLRQIYYSMNVEVTDKGDVPEGYKVSRKEKRNFPLILESPSPNQTSLYFCASSLMSRANEKLFFGSGTQLSVL.